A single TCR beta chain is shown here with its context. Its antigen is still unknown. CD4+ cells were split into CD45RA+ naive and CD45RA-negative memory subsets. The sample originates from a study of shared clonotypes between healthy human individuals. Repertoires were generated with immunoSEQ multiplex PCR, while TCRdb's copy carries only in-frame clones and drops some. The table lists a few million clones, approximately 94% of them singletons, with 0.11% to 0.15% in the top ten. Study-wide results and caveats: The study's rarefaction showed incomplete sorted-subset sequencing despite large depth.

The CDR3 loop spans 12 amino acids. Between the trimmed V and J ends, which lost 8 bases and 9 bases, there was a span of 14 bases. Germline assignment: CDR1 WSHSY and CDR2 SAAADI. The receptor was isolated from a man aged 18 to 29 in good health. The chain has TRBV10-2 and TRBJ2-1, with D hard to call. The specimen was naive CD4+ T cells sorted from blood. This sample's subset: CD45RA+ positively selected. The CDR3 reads CASGRLGGEQFF. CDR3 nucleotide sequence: TGCGCCAGCGGGCGGCTGGGCGGTGAGCAGTTCTTC.